These T cell receptor beta chains were read from a single sample in a study of post-analysis software for immune sequencing data. TCRdb ran MiXCR on the PCR reads and lists one entry per CDR3 protein. The profile shows roughly 650,000 distinct CDR3 sequences, approximately 59% of them singletons. Input material: blood. These TCRs come from a girl aged 2-10 years with multiple sclerosis. Each CDR3 is given without its conserved first and last residue.

V	J	CDR3
TRBV5-1	TRBJ2-7	ASSLAGGRNEQY
TRBV10-2	TRBJ1-2	ASSESSGYGYT
TRBV5-5	TRBJ1-5	ASSLGPSLVSGGGQPQH
TRBV29-1	TRBJ2-4	SATGSVKYAKNIQY
TRBV6-5	TRBJ2-1	ATLRVAGNEQF
TRBV20-1	TRBJ2-7	SARGGGLAGYEQY
TRBV7-2	TRBJ2-3	ASSLEGPGRADTQY
TRBV18	TRBJ2-1	ASSHSGRSYNEQF
TRBV5-1	TRBJ2-5	ASSRGSSGTQY
TRBV5-4	TRBJ1-1	ASSLAVGGITEAF
TRBV6-2/TRBV6-3	TRBJ2-5	ASSYYGPPRGETQY
TRBV10-3	TRBJ2-7	AISGRGDEYEQY
TRBV12-3/TRBV12-4	TRBJ1-1	ASSSRDGNTEAF
TRBV12-3/TRBV12-4	TRBJ2-3	ASSLSQRSTDAQY
TRBV7-8	TRBJ2-4	ASSLRVENIQY
TRBV27	TRBJ2-7	ASSPCRGGPSNIYEQY
TRBV29-1	TRBJ2-1	SVRDRTYSEQF
TRBV20-1	TRBJ2-1	SASPALAGVRDEQF
TRBV7-9	NA	ASSSTGTGTDEQY
TRBV19	TRBJ2-1	ASSTGRATPEQF
TRBV27	TRBJ2-7	ASARGRPSYEQY
TRBV4-2	TRBJ2-5	ASSQARLAGGQETQY
TRBV7-9	TRBJ2-1	ASSLGVEEQF
TRBV7-2	TRBJ1-2	ASSFETGTGEIGYGYT
TRBV7-2	TRBJ1-2	ASSLWTSGYYGYT
TRBV20-1	TRBJ2-1	SASPGGVNEQF
TRBV29-1	TRBJ2-1	SVEDLRMAPYNEQF
TRBV5-5	TRBJ2-7	ASSALTSGSPRSSYEQY
TRBV4-3	TRBJ2-1	ASSHDTAGSYNEQF